This TCR beta chain was recorded in a study of blood T cell repertoires in COVID-19 (dated by TCRdb to 2018 to 2021). In the study overall: The collaborator samples originated in the United States, Italy and Spain and spanned the acute and convalescent phases of COVID-19. The material from the prospective study consisted of cDNA or gDNA derived from T cells, B-cell-depleted T cells, or PBMCs. Deeply sampled blood TCRbeta repertoires from subjects exposed to, actively infected with, or recovered from COVID-19 were included in the dataset. The repertoires were made available in a free public database intended to serve as a resource for research on the immune response to SARS-CoV-2. The samples were drawn from the first 160 participants of the ongoing ImmuneRACE study and from more than 1,000 subjects provided by 6 global collaborators. The sample metadata nearly always contained a de-identified subject ID, COVID-19 status, age in years and sex. HLA class I and class II types, where available, came from metadata supplied by the sample provider rather than from assay-based typing.

A word on this clone: It has no known antigen specificity. Base qualities are not at hand, and no much larger clone is one base apart.

Relative to germline, V is missing 0 bases and J is missing 4 bases, with 8 bases of the junction outside any gene match. The CDR3, from cysteine to phenylalanine, totals 16 residues. CDR3 DNA is the only sequence kept; it has 48 bases, read in frame from the first base. The immunoSEQ Assay, a bias-controlled multiplex PCR, was used to amplify TCRbeta CDR3 regions from genomic DNA. In the paper's pipeline: Within the assay, amplification of reference gene primers was used to estimate how many nucleated cells each sample contained. Sequence reads were collapsed and filtered to measure the absolute abundance of every unique TCRbeta CDR3 rearrangement. For each sample, productive Simpson clonality was calculated by taking the square root of Simpson's diversity index across productive rearrangements. Held by TCRdb, this immuneACCESS table contains in-frame sequences only and omits some clones. Under half of the omission traces to an unresolved V gene where checked; the cause of the rest is unknown. V, J and clone size derive from that table, while D and trimming were established from the DNA sequence. This sample holds 100,000 or so clones; around 93% were observed only once. The ten top clones hold 17% of the sample.

Collaborating institutions collected whole blood in K2EDTA tubes following their own protocols. Collaborator samples were shipped for TCRbeta analysis as frozen whole blood, isolated PBMCs, or DNA extracted from either sample type. Overall results and qualifications from the work: Clinical and demographic metadata were provided uncurated, with the amount varying by source and participant.

Recombination connected TRBV6-7 to TRBJ2-7; TRBD1 aligns with 8 central bases. TRBV6-7 is an ORF; its function is uncertain. The material sequenced was peripheral blood. This receptor was obtained from a man aged 50-60 years with acute or convalescent COVID-19. This receptor has the CDR3 CASSYSITGGEYEQYF. The nucleotide sequence reads as follows: TGTGCCAGCAGTTACTCGATTACAGGGGGAGAGTACGAGCAGTACTTC.